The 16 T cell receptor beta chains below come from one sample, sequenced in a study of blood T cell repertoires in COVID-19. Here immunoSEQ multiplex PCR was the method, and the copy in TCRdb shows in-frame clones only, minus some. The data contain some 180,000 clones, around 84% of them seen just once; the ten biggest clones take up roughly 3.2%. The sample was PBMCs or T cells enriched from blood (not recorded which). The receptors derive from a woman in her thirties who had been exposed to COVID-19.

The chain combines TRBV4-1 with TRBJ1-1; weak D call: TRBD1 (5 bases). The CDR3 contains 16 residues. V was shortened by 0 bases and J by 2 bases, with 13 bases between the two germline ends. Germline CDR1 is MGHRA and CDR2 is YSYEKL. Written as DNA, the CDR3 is TGCGCCAGCAGCCAAGATCCAGGGCAGGGCAACACTGAAGCTTTCTTT. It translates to CASSQDPGQGNTEAFF.

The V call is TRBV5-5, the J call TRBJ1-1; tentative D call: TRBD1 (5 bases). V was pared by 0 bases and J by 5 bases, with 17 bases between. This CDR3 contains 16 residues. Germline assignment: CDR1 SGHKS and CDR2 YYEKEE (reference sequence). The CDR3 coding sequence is TGTGCCAGCAGCTTGGATCCAGGGATGGTACGGACTGAAGCTTTCTTT. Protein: CASSLDPGMVRTEAFF. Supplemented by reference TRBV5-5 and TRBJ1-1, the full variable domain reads DAGVTQSPTHLIKTRGQQVTLRCSPISGHKSVSWYQQVLGQGPQFIFQYYEKEERGRGNFPDRFSARQFPNYSSELNVNALLLGDSALYLCASSLDPGMVRTEAFFGQGTRLTVV.

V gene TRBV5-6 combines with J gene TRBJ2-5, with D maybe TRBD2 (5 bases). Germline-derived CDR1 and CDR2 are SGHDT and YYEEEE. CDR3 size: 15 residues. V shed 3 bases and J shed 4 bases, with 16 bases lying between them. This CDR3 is CASSSRRGNRETQYF. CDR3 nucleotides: TGTGCCAGCAGCTCCCGCCGGGGAAATAGAGAGACCCAGTACTTC. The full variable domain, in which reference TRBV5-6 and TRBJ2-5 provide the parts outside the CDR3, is DAGVTQSPTHLIKTRGQQVTLRCSPKSGHDTVSWYQQALGQGPQFIFQYYEEEERQRGNFPDRFSGHQFPNYSSELNVNALLLGDSALYLCASSSRRGNRETQYFGPGTRLLVL.

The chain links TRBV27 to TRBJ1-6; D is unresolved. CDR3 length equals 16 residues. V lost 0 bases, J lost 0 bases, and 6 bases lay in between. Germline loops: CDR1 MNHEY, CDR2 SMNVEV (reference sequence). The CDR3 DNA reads TGTGCCAGCAGTTTATCGTACAGCTCCTATAATTCACCCCTCCACTTT. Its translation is CASSLSYSSYNSPLHF.

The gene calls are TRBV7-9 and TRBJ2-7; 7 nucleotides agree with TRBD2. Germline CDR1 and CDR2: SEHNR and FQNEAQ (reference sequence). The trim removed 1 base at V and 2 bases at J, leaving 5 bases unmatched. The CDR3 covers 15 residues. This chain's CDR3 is CASSLGAGPAYEQYF. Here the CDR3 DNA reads TGTGCCAGCAGCTTAGGAGCGGGGCCCGCCTACGAGCAGTACTTC. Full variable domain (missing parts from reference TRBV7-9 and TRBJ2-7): DTGVSQNPRHKITKRGQNVTFRCDPISEHNRLYWYRQTLGQGPEFLTYFQNEAQLEKSRLLSDRFSAERPKGSFSTLEIQRTEQGDSAMYLCASSLGAGPAYEQYFGPGTRLTVT.

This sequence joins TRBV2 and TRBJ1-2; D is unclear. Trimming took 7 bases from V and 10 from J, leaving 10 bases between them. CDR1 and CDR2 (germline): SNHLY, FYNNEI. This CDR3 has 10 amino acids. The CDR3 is CASNGGPYTF. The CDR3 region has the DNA TGTGCCAGCAACGGAGGACCCTACACCTTC.

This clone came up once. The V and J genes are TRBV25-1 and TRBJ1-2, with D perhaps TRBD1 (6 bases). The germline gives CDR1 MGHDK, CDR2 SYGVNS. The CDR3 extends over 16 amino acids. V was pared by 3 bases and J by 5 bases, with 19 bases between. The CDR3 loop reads CASSDTTRGGVYGYTF. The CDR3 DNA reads TGTGCCAGCAGTGACACCACTAGGGGGGGTGTATATGGCTACACCTTC.

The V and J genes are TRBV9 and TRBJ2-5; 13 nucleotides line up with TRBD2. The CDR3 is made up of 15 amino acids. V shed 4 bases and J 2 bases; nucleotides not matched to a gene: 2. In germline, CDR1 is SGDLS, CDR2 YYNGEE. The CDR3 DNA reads TGTGCCAGCAGCAGGACTAGCGGGGGTCAAGAGACCCAGTACTTC. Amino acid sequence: CASSRTSGGQETQYF.

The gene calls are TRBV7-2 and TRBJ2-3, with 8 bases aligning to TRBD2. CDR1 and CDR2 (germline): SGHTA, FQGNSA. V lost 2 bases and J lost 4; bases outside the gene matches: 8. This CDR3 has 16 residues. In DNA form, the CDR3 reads TGTGCCAGCAGCTTAATCCCGGGGGGGATATCAGATACGCAGTATTTT. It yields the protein CASSLIPGGISDTQYF.

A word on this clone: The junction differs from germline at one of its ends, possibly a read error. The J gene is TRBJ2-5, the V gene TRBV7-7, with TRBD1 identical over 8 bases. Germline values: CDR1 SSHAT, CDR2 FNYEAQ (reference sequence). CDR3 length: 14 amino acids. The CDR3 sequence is CASSPGGGQETQYF. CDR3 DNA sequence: TGTGCTAGCAGCCCAGGGGGCGGACAAGAGACCCAGTACTTC.

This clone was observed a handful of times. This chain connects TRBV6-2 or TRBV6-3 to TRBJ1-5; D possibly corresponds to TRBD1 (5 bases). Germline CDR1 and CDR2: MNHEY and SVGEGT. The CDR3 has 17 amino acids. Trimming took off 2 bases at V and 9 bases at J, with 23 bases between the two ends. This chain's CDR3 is CASSYPDGGGMGRPQHF. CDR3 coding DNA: TGTGCCAGCAGTTACCCCGATGGCGGGGGTATGGGTCGGCCCCAGCATTTT.

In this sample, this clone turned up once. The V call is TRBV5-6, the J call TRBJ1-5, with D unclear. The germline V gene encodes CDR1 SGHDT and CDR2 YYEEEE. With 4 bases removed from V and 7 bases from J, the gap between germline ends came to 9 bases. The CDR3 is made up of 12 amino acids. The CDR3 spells CASSRVNQPQHF. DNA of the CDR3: TGTGCCAGCAGCCGGGTAAACCAGCCCCAGCATTTT.

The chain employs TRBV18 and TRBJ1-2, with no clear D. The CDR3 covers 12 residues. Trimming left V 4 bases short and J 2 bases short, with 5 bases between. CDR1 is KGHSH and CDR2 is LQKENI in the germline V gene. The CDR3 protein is CASSLPNYGYTF. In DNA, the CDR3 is TGTGCCAGCTCACTCCCGAACTATGGCTACACCTTC.

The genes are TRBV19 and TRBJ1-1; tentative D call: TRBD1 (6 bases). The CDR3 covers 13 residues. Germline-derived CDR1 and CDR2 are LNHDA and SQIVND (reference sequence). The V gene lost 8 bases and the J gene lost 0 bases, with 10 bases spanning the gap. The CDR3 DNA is TGTGCCAGTGGACAGTTACTGAACACTGAAGCTTTCTTT. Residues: CASGQLLNTEAFF.

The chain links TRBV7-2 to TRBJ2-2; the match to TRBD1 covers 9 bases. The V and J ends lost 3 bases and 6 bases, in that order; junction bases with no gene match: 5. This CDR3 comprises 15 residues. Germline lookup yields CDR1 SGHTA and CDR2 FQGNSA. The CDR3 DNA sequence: TGTGCCAGCAGCTTTAGGACAGGGGCCCCCGGGGAGCTGTTTTTT. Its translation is CASSFRTGAPGELFF.

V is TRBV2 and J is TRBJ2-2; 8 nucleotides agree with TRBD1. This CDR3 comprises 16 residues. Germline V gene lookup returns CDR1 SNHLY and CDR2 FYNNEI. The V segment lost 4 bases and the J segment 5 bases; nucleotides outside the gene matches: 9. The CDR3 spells CASSGRQGRLTGELFF. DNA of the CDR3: TGTGCCAGCAGTGGACGACAGGGGAGGTTAACCGGGGAGCTGTTTTTT.